This record looks at one T cell receptor (beta chain) sequence and its context. Germline-derived CDR1 and CDR2 are LNHDA and SQIVND (reference sequence). Trimming cost V 3 bases and J 6 bases, with 15 bases left between them. The CDR3 totals 15 residues. These data come from a study of control samples from healthy donors and cancer patients. Clones were sequenced by immunoSEQ multiplex PCR, and TCRdb holds only the in-frame ones, with some missing. The sample yields 100,000 to 150,000 clones, 89% seen once. This sequence joins TRBV19 and TRBJ1-5; no definite D call. Input material: blood. This clonotype originated in a man aged 50-60 years in good health. CDR3 amino acids: CASSMETVATQPQHF. CDR3 in DNA: TGTGCCAGTAGTATGGAAACAGTAGCTACTCAGCCCCAGCATTTT.